The sequence of this T cell receptor beta chain was determined in a study of T cell responses to AZD1222 COVID-19 vaccine. Study-wide points: At baseline, seropositivity was found in only a handful of AZD1222 recipients. Mapped onto spike, vaccine-associated CD4 TCRs spanned it and were dominant at 160-218 and 743-854. Possibly, clonal diversity was underestimated; donors were largely white British and included more females.

Germline loops: CDR1 MNHEY, CDR2 SVGAGI. This CDR3 is built from 11 residues. Trimming took 1 base from V and 7 from J, leaving 4 bases between them. Using immunoSEQ multiplex PCR, the repertoire was profiled, and TCRdb retains in-frame clones only, with some absent. The table has some 130,000 clones, 85% to 95% seen once. As to this clone: As yet, its antigen is unknown.

The receptor comes from an adult in good health. Sequenced here: peripheral blood, sampled on day 0 of AZD1222 vaccination. The chain has TRBV6-5 and TRBJ1-1; D is unresolved. The CDR3 reads CASSYLHEAFF. The CDR3 nucleotides read TGTGCCAGCAGTTACTTGCATGAAGCTTTCTTT.